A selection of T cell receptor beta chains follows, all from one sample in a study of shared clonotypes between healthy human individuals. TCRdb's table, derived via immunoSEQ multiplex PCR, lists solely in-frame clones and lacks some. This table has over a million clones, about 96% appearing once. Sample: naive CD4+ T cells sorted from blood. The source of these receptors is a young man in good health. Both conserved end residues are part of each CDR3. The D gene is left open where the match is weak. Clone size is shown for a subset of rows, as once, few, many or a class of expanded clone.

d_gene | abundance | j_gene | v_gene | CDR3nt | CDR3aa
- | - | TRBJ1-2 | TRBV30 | TGTGCCTGGGTAACGGGCTATGGCTACACCTTC | CAWVTGYGYTF
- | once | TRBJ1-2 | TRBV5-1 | TGCGCCAGCAGCTTCGGGGGAAACTATGGCTACACCTTC | CASSFGGNYGYTF
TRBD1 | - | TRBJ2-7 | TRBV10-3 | TGTGCCATCAGCGAAGGACAGGGCGATGGGTACGAGCAGTACTTC | CAISEGQGDGYEQYF
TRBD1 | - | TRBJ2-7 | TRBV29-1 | TGCAGCGTCTCTACAGGGGGTAACTACGAGCAGTACTTC | CSVSTGGNYEQYF
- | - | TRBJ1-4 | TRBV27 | TGTGCCAGCAGTTTGCGCCCGTGGGGATCAACTAATGAAAAACTGTTTTTT | CASSLRPWGSTNEKLFF
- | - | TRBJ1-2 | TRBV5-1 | TGCGCCAGCAGCTTGGAGGGTAAGGGCTACACCTTC | CASSLEGKGYTF
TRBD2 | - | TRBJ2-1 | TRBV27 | TGTGCCAGCAGCCGACTAGCGGGAGGACTCTTGAATGAGCAGTTCTTC | CASSRLAGGLLNEQFF
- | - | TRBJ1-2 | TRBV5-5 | TGTGCCAGCAGCTTGGGAGCTAACTATGGCTACACCTTC | CASSLGANYGYTF
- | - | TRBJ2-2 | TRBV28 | TGTGCCAGCTACCGGGACCTCAACACCGGGGAGCTGTTTTTT | CASYRDLNTGELFF
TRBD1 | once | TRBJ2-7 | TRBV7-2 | TGTGCCAGCAGTCGCCGGGACAGTTTATCCTGGCAGTACTTC | CASSRRDSLSWQYF
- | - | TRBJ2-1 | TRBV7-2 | TGTGCCAGCAGCGCCAGCCGGAGCTCCTACAATGAGCAGTTCTTC | CASSASRSSYNEQFF
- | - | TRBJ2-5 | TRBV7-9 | TGTGCCAGCAGTTTGGGAGGCTGGGAGACCCAGTACTTC | CASSLGGWETQYF
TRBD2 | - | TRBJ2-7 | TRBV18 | TGTGCCAGCTCAACCGGATTCCGACTAGCGGGAGTTTACGAGCAGTACTTC | CASSTGFRLAGVYEQYF
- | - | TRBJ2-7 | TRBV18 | TGTGCCAGCTCAACCCAGGCGGCAGGGCCTAACGAGCAGTACTTC | CASSTQAAGPNEQYF
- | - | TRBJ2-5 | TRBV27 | TGTGCCAGCAGCCTAGGAGAGACCCAGTACTTC | CASSLGETQYF
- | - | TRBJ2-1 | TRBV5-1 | TGCGCCAGCAGCTTGGTCGAGCGTGACTCCTACAATGAGCAGTTCTTC | CASSLVERDSYNEQFF
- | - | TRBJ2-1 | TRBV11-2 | TGTGCCAGCATGGGGATACGCGGGCCGTGGGCTAGTAATGAGCAGTTCTTC | CASMGIRGPWASNEQFF
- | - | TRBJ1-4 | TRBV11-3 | TGTGCCAGCAGCTTACGGACTGGTGAAAAACTGTTTTTT | CASSLRTGEKLFF
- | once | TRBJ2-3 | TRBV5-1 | TGCGCCAGCAGCTGGAACACAGATACGCAGTATTTT | CASSWNTDTQYF
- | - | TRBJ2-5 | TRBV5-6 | TGTGCCAGCAGCTTGGCTCCTAGGAACGGGGAGACCCAGTACTTC | CASSLAPRNGETQYF
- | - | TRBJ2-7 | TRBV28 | TGTGCCAGTACGATAGCCGGATACCCCTACGAGCAGTACTTC | CASTIAGYPYEQYF
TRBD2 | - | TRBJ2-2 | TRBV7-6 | TGTGCCAGCAGCTTAGTAGCGGGAGTCACCGGGGAGCTGTTTTTT | CASSLVAGVTGELFF
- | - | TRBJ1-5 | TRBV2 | TGTGCCAGCAGTGGATTGACAGAAAATCAGCCCCAGCATTTT | CASSGLTENQPQHF
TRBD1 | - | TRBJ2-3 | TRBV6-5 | TGTGCCAGCAGTTACCGGACAGGGTGGACAGATACGCAGTATTTT | CASSYRTGWTDTQYF
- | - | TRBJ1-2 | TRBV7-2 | TGTGCCAGCAGCCGCCCCTGGGGGAGGGAGGACTATGGCTACACCTTC | CASSRPWGREDYGYTF
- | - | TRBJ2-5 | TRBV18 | TGTGCCAGCTCACCACGTCGAGGCGGCGGGGAGACCCAGTACTTC | CASSPRRGGGETQYF
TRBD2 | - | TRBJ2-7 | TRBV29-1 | TGCAGCGTTGAGTCGCCTAGCGGGAGTGCCTACGAGCAGTACTTC | CSVESPSGSAYEQYF
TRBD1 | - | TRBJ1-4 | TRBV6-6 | TGTGCCAGCAGACAGGGGGGGTCCCATGAAAAACTGTTTTTT | CASRQGGSHEKLFF